This T cell receptor beta chain is from a study of T cells expressing NK-cell markers. Study-level information: Just one sequenced donor of eight was HCMV-seronegative, while seven were seropositive.

Germline values: CDR1 SGHRS, CDR2 YFSETQ. The CDR3 totals 16 residues. TCRdb processed the 5' RACE reads again and assigns one entry to each CDR3 protein, with no DNA. Recorded for this sample: hundreds of thousands of distinct CDR3 sequences. Study-wide results and limits: Each of about 6 donors carried dominant NKG2C+ clonotypes accounting for roughly 1.0-7.0% of CD8+ T cells. Whether expanded NKG2C-expressing T cell clones recognize HCMV is unknown. Once again these clonotypes came out on top in the CD3+CD56-NKG2C+ fraction of several donors.

About this clonotype itself: Its antigen is still unknown.

This sequence was found in a woman aged 18 to 75 in good health. The sample consisted of blood T cells: a sorted CD56 or NKG2C T cell subset, CD4+ or CD8+ T cells, or bulk PBMC T cells (not recorded which). The J gene is TRBJ1-5, the V gene TRBV5-1. The chain's CDR3 is CASSLIPLNSNQPQHF.